The sequence of this T cell receptor beta chain was determined in a study of blood T cell repertoires in COVID-19. The overall study: T cells, B-cell-depleted T cells, or PBMCs supplied cDNA or gDNA.

V shed 5 bases, J shed 2 bases, and the junction held 3 bases outside the gene matches. The length of the CDR3 is 15 residues. Germline assignment: CDR1 SGHVS and CDR2 FNYEAQ. As handled by the study authors: Amplified reference gene primers provided the basis for estimating nucleated cell counts. TCRdb's table, derived via immunoSEQ multiplex PCR, lists solely in-frame clones and lacks some. V, J and clone size were drawn from that table, and D and trimming were deduced from the DNA. Of hundreds of thousands of clones in the sample, 85% were seen once. This chain joins TRBV7-6 and TRBJ2-2; 9 bases match TRBD2. Sequenced sample: peripheral blood. The origin of this receptor is a human donor in a cohort sampled during active COVID-19. This CDR3 reads CASSQTSGNTGELFF. The CDR3 DNA reads as TGTGCCAGCAGCCAGACTAGCGGCAACACCGGGGAGCTGTTTTTT.